This TCR beta chain is drawn from a study of T-cell reconstitution after alpha-beta-depleted transplantation in children. The CDR3 runs 9 residues. Per germline, CDR1 MNHEY and CDR2 SMNVEV (reference sequence). Trimming removed 6 bases from V and 15 bases from J, with 9 bases in between. TCRbeta library preparation incorporated unique molecular identifiers. One entry per CDR3 protein results from TCRdb running MiXCR on the PCR reads. Seen here are hundreds of thousands of distinct CDR3 sequences, roughly 13% observed once, and the top ten hold 3.5% to 4.5%. Source: PBMCs, taken from the stem cell graft. This chain joins TRBV27 and TRBJ2-1, with D unclear. This clonotype was sampled from a human donor who donated a stem cell graft to a child with Fanconi anemia. CDR3 DNA: TGTGCCAGCAGCCTACTTTGGTTCTTC. Amino acid sequence: CASSLLWFF.